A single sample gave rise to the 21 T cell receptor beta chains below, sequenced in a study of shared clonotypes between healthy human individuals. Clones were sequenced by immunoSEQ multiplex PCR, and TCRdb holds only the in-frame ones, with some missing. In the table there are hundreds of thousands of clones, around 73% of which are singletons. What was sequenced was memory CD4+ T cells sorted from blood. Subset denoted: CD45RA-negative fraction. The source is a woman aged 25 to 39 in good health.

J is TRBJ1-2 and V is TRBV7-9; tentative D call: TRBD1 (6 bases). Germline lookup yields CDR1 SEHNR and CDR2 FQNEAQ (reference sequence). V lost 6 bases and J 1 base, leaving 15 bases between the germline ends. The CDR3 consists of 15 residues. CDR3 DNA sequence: TGTGCCAGCAGGAGGGGGGAGGCGTTTAACTATGGCTACACCTTC. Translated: CASRRGEAFNYGYTF.

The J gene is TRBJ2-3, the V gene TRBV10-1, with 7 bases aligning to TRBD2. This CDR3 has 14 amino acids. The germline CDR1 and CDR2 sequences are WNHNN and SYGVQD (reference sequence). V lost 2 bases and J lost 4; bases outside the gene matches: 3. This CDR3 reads CASSEPAGADTQYF. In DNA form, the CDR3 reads TGCGCCAGCAGTGAGCCGGCGGGGGCAGATACGCAGTATTTT.

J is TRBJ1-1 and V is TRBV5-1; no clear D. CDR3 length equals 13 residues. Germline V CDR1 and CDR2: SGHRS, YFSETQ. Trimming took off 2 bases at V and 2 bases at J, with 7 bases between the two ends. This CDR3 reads CASSLQLNTEAFF. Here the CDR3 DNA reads TGCGCCAGCAGCTTACAATTAAACACTGAAGCTTTCTTT. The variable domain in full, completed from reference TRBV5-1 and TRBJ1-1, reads KAGVTQTPRYLIKTRGQQVTLSCSPISGHRSVSWYQQTPGQGLQFLFEYFSETQRNKGNFPGRFSGRQFSNSRSEMNVSTLELGDSALYLCASSLQLNTEAFFGQGTRLTVV.

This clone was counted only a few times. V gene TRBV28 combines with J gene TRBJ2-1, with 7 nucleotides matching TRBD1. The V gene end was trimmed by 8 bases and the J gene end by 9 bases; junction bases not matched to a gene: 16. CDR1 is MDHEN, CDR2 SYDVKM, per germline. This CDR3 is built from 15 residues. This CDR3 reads CASSHVGTERPEQFF. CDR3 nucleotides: TGTGCCAGCTCCCACGTCGGGACAGAACGTCCTGAGCAGTTCTTC. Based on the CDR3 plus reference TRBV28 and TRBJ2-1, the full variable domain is DVKVTQSSRYLVKRTGEKVFLECVQDMDHENMFWYRQDPGLGLRLIYFSYDVKMKEKGDIPEGYSVSREKKERFSLILESASTNQTSMYLCASSHVGTERPEQFFGPGTRLTVL.

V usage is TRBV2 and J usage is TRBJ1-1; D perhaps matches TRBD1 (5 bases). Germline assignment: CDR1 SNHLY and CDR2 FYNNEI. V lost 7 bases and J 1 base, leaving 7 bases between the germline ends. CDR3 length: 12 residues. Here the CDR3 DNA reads TGTGCCAGCAAGACAGCGAACACTGAAGCTTTCTTT. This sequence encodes CASKTANTEAFF.

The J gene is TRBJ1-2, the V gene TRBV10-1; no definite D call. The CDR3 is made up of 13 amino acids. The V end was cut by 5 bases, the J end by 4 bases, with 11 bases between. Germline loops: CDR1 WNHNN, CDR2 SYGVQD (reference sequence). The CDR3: CASSPARSYGYTF. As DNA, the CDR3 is TGCGCCAGCAGTCCTGCCCGCAGCTATGGCTACACCTTC.

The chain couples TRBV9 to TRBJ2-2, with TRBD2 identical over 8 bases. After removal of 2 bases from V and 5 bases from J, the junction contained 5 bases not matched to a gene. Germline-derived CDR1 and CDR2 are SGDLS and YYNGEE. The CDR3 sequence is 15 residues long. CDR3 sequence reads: CASSVSGSITGELFF. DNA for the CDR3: TGTGCCAGCAGCGTCAGCGGGAGTATAACCGGGGAGCTGTTTTTT.

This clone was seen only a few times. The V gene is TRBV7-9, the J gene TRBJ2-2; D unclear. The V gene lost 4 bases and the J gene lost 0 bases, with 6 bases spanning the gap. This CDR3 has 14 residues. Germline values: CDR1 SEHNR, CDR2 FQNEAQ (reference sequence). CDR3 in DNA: TGTGCCAGCAGCTGGTCTGCGAACACCGGGGAGCTGTTTTTT. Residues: CASSWSANTGELFF.

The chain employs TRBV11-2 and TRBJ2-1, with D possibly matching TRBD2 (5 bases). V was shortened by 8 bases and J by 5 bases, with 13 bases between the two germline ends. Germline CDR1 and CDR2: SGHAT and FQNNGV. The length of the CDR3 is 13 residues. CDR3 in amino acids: CASGSSYHNEQFF. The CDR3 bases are TGTGCCAGCGGCTCTAGCTATCACAATGAGCAGTTCTTC.

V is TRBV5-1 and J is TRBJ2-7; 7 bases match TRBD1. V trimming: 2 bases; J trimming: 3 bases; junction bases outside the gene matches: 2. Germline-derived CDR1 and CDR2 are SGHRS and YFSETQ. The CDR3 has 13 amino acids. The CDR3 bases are TGCGCCAGCAGCTTTAGACAGGGCTACGAGCAGTACTTC. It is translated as CASSFRQGYEQYF.

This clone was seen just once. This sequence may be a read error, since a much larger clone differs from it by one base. The CDR3 here is CASRRLAGVNEQFF. CDR3 in DNA: TGTGCCAGCAGACGACTAGCGGGAGTCAATGAGCAGTTCTTC. This chain uses TRBV2 with TRBJ2-1; TRBD2 aligns across 12 bases. V lost 6 bases, J lost 6 bases, and 3 bases stayed unmatched. The CDR3 is 14 amino acids. CDR1 and CDR2 from the germline V gene are SNHLY and FYNNEI.

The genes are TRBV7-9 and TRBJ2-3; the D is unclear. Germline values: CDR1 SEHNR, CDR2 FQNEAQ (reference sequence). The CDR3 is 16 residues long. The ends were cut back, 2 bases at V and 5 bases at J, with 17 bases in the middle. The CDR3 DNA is TGTGCCAGCAGCTTATCGGTCCTAACAAGAAGAGATACGCAGTATTTT. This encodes CASSLSVLTRRDTQYF. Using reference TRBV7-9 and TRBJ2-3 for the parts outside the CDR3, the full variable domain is DTGVSQNPRHKITKRGQNVTFRCDPISEHNRLYWYRQTLGQGPEFLTYFQNEAQLEKSRLLSDRFSAERPKGSFSTLEIQRTEQGDSAMYLCASSLSVLTRRDTQYFGPGTRLTVL.

DNA for the CDR3: TGTGCCAGCTCATCGAATTCAGGGAGTCAAGAGACCCAGTACTTC. Amino acid sequence: CASSSNSGSQETQYF. The gene calls are TRBV18 and TRBJ2-5, with D perhaps given as TRBD1 or TRBD2 (5 bases each). Trimming took 5 bases from V and 2 from J, leaving 15 bases between them. Germline CDR1 reads KGHSH; CDR2 reads LQKENI. CDR3 length: 15 residues.

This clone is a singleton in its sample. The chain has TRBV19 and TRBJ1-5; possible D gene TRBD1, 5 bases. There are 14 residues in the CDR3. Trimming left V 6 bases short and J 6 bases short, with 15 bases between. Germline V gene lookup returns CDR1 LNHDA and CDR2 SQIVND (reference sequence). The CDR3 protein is CASSWGGVSQPQHF. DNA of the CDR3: TGTGCCAGTAGCTGGGGCGGCGTAAGTCAGCCCCAGCATTTT.

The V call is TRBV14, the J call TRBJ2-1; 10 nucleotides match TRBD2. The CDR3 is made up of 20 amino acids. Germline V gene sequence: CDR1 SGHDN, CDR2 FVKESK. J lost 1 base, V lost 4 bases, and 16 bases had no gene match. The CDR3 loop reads CASSPLAGVNSVGSYNEQFF. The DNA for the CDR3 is TGTGCCAGCAGCCCCCTAGCGGGAGTAAACTCGGTGGGTTCCTACAATGAGCAGTTCTTC.

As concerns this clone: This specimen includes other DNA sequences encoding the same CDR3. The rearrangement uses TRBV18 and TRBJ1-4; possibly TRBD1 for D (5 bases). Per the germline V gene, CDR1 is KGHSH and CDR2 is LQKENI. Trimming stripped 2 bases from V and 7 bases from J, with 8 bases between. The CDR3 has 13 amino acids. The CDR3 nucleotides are TGTGCCAGCTCACCAGGGGGTGGTGAAAAACTGTTTTTT. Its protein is CASSPGGGEKLFF. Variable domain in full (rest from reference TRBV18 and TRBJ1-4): NAGVMQNPRHLVRRRGQEARLRCSPMKGHSHVYWYRQLPEEGLKFMVYLQKENIIDESGMPKERFSAEFPKEGPSILRIQQVVRGDSAAYFCASSPGGGEKLFFGSGTQLSVL.

The DNA of the CDR3 is TGTGCCAGCCTGTCACTAAACGGCGAGCAGTACTTC. Protein product: CASLSLNGEQYF. The chain couples TRBV27 to TRBJ2-7, with no clear D. Trimming stripped 8 bases from V and 6 bases from J, with 14 bases between. The CDR3 has 12 amino acids. Looked up from germline, CDR1 is MNHEY and CDR2 is SMNVEV (reference sequence).

The CDR3 nucleotides read TGTGCCAGCAGCTTTAGACAAGAGACCCAGTACTTC. This sequence encodes CASSFRQETQYF. V gene TRBV11-2 combines with J gene TRBJ2-5; no clear D. The CDR3 is 12 amino acids. Germline CDR1 is SGHAT and CDR2 is FQNNGV. The V and J ends lost 3 bases and 2 bases respectively, with 4 bases between them.

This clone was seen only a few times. In nucleotides, the CDR3 is TGTGCTAGTGGTTTGCTCCCAGGGGACGGGACAGATACGCAGTATTTT. Translation gives CASGLLPGDGTDTQYF. The chain combines TRBV12-5 with TRBJ2-3; perhaps TRBD1 as D (6 bases). Germline CDR1 and CDR2: LGHNT and FRNRAP. This CDR3 contains 16 residues. V was shortened by 2 bases and J by 3 bases, with 15 bases between the two germline ends.

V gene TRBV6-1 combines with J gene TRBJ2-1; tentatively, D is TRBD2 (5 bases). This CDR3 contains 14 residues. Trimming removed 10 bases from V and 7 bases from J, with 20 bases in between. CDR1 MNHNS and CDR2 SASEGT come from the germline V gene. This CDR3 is CATRGVTPRNEQFF. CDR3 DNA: TGTGCCACCCGGGGAGTAACTCCAAGGAATGAGCAGTTCTTC.

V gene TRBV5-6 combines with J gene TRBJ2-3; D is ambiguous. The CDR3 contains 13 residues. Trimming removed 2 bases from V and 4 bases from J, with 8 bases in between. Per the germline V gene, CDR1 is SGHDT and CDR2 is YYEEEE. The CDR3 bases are TGTGCCAGCAGCTTAGAGTTTTCAGATACGCAGTATTTT. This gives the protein CASSLEFSDTQYF.